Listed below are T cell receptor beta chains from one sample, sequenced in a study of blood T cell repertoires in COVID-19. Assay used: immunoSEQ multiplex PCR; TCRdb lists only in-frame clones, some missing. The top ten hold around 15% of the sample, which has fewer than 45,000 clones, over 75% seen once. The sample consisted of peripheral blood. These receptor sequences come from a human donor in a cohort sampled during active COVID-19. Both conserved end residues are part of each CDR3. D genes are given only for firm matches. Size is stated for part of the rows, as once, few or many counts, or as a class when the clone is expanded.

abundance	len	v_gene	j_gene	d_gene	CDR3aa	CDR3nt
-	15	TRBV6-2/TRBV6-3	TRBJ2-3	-	CASSYNQGRTDTQYF	TGTGCCAGCAGTTACAATCAGGGCCGCACAGATACGCAGTATTTT
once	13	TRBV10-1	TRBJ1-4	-	CASSVGPSEKLFF	TGCGCCAGCAGTGTGGGCCCTTCGGAAAAACTGTTTTTT
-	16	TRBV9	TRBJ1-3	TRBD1	CASSVAGQGAGNTIYF	TGTGCCAGCAGCGTAGCCGGACAGGGGGCTGGAAACACCATATATTTT
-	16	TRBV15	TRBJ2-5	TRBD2	CATSRAGGAGEETQYF	TGTGCCACCAGCAGGGCAGGCGGGGCGGGAGAAGAGACCCAGTACTTC
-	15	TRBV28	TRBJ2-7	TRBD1	CASSFAGTGKGEQYF	TGTGCCAGCAGTTTCGCCGGGACAGGGAAGGGCGAGCAGTACTTC
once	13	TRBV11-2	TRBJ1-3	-	CASSFWAGNTIYF	TGTGCCAGCAGCTTTTGGGCAGGAAACACCATATATTTT
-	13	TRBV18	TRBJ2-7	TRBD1	CASSPPTGDEQYF	TGTGCCAGCTCACCTCCGACAGGGGACGAGCAGTACTTC
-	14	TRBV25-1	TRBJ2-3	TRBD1	CASSETGGTDTQYF	TGTGCCAGCAGTGAAACAGGGGGCACAGATACGCAGTATTTT
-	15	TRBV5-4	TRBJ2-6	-	CASSLGVTGANVLTF	TGTGCCAGCAGCTTGGGAGTAACTGGGGCCAACGTCCTGACTTTC
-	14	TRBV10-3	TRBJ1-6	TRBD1	CATGTGGINSPLHF	TGTGCCACCGGGACAGGGGGTATCAATTCACCCCTCCACTTT
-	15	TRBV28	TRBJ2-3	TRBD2	CASSPTGGGTDTQYF	TGTGCCAGCAGTCCGACGGGAGGGGGCACAGATACGCAGTATTTT
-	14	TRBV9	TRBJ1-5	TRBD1	CASSDRGSNQPQHF	TGTGCCAGCTCGGACAGGGGAAGCAATCAGCCCCAGCATTTT
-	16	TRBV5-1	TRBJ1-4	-	CASSLASRATNEKLFF	TGCGCCAGCAGCTTGGCCTCGCGGGCAACTAATGAAAAACTGTTTTTT
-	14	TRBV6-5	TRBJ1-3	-	CASSSGSSGNTIYF	TGTGCCAGCAGTTCAGGGTCTTCGGGAAACACCATATATTTT
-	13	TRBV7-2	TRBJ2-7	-	CASSRQLSYEQYF	TGTGCCAGCAGCCGACAGCTCTCCTACGAGCAGTACTTC
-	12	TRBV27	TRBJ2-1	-	CASSGLWNEQFF	TGTGCCAGCAGTGGGCTTTGGAATGAGCAGTTCTTC
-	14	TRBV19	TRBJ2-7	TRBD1	CASSYRTGTYEQYF	TGTGCCAGTAGTTACCGGACAGGGACCTACGAGCAGTACTTC
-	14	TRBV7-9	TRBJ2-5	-	CASSLQLTLETQYF	TGTGCCAGCAGCTTACAACTTACGCTGGAGACCCAGTACTTC
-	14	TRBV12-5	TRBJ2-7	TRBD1	CASGTAGTAGEQYF	TGTGCTAGTGGTACCGCCGGGACAGCCGGCGAGCAGTACTTC
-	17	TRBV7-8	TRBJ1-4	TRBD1	CASSSSWGDRENEKLFF	TGTGCCAGCAGTTCTTCTTGGGGGGACAGGGAGAATGAAAAACTGTTTTTT
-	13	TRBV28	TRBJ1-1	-	CVCGRGQNTEAFF	TGTGTCTGCGGGAGGGGCCAGAACACTGAAGCTTTCTTT
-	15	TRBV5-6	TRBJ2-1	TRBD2	CASSYSGRARNEQFF	TGTGCCAGCAGCTATAGCGGGAGGGCCCGCAATGAGCAGTTCTTC
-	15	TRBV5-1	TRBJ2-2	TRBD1	CASSLGDRHTGELFF	TGCGCCAGCAGCTTGGGGGACAGACACACCGGGGAGCTGTTTTTT
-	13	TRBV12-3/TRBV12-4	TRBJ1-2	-	CASSFRVHYGYTF	TGTGCCAGCAGTTTTAGAGTTCACTATGGCTACACCTTC
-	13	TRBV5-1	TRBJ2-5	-	CASSLFRWETQYF	TGCGCCAGCAGCTTGTTTCGGTGGGAGACCCAGTACTTC
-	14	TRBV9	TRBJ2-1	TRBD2	CASNTGTRTNEQFF	TGTGCCAGCAATACCGGGACTAGGACCAATGAGCAGTTCTTC
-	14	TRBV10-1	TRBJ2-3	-	CASSEGGPTDTQYF	TGCGCCAGCAGTGAGGGCGGCCCCACAGATACGCAGTATTTT
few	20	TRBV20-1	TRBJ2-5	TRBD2	CSASPLERRFTAGGGETQYF	TGCAGTGCTAGTCCCTTAGAGAGGCGTTTTACGGCGGGGGGGGGAGAGACCCAGTACTTC
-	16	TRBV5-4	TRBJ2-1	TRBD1	CASSHPTGGNNNEQFF	TGTGCCAGCAGCCACCCAACAGGGGGCAACAACAATGAGCAGTTCTTC
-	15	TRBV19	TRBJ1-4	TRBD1	CASSDRDRGLEKLFF	TGTGCCAGTAGCGACCGGGACAGGGGACTGGAAAAACTGTTTTTT
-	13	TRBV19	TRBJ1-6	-	CASTGLIGSPLHF	TGTGCCAGTACCGGACTTATAGGTTCACCCCTCCACTTT
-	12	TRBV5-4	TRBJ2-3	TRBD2	CASSPGGDTQYF	TGTGCCAGCAGCCCGGGAGGGGATACGCAGTATTTT
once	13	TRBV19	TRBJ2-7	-	CASSTTARYEQYF	TGTGCCAGTAGTACGACTGCCCGTTACGAGCAGTACTTC
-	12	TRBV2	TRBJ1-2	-	CASSSEGYGYTF	TGTGCCAGCAGTTCGGAGGGTTATGGCTACACCTTC
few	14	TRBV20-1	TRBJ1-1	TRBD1	CSASGTGVNTEAFF	TGCAGTGCTAGTGGGACAGGGGTGAACACTGAAGCTTTCTTT
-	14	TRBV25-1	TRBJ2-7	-	CASSQYQGGDEQYF	TGTGCCAGCAGTCAGTATCAGGGAGGCGACGAGCAGTACTTC
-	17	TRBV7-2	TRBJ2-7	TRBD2	CASSFGPLAGAAYEQYF	TGTGCCAGCAGCTTTGGTCCATTAGCGGGGGCTGCCTACGAGCAGTACTTC
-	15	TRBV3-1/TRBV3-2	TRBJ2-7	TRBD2	CASSQASGRSYEQYF	TGTGCCAGCAGCCAGGCTAGCGGGAGATCTTACGAGCAGTACTTC
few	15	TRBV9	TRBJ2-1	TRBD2	CASSVGTSPYNEQFF	TGTGCCAGCAGCGTAGGGACTAGCCCCTACAATGAGCAGTTCTTC
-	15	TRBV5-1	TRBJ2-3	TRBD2	CASSSSGLATDTQYF	TGCGCCAGCAGCTCCTCCGGACTAGCCACAGATACGCAGTATTTT
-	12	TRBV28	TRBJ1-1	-	CASSLRDTEAFF	TGTGCCAGCAGCCTCAGGGACACTGAAGCTTTCTTT
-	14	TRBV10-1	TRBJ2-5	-	CASSEGSAQETQYF	TGCGCCAGCAGTGAAGGAAGCGCCCAAGAGACCCAGTACTTC